This T cell receptor (beta chain) stems from a study of cytomegalovirus exposure and HLA in healthy donors. General study findings and limits: Presence/absence analysis assumed near-uniform sequencing depth across donors.

Comments on this clone: Its matching antigen is unknown.

Primers: 60 Vbeta forward and 13 Jbeta reverse. Only in-frame clones appear in the TCRdb table, and some are missing; sequencing was by immunoSEQ multiplex PCR. Of approximately 210,000 clones detected, approximately 85% appear once; the ten largest clones hold around 2%. The V and J ends lost 4 bases and 1 base respectively, with 11 bases between them. Germline CDR1 reads SGHRS; CDR2 reads YFSETQ. CDR3 length: 15 residues. The sequence was obtained from a man in his late teens or twenties in good health and CMV-seronegative. The sequenced sample was PBMCs. The genes are TRBV5-1 and TRBJ2-2, with D perhaps TRBD1 (6 bases). CDR3 amino acids: CASSPGQRNTGELFF. The DNA for the CDR3 is TGCGCCAGCAGCCCCGGACAGCGGAACACCGGGGAGCTGTTTTTT.